This T cell receptor (beta chain) was obtained from a study of T cell responses to AZD1222 COVID-19 vaccine. The protocol was immunoSEQ multiplex PCR, while the TCRdb copy is restricted to in-frame clones and leaves out a portion. The sample carries about 110,000 clones, about 90% recorded once. Germline assignment: CDR1 KGHSH and CDR2 LQKENI. Trimming took off 3 bases at V and 2 bases at J, with 11 bases between the two ends. This CDR3 region has 14 residues. This sample comprised peripheral blood, obtained on day 0 of AZD1222 vaccination. This sequence joins TRBV18 and TRBJ2-7, with D possibly called TRBD1 or TRBD2 (6 bases each). The origin of this receptor is an adult in good health. Written as DNA, the CDR3 is TGTGCCAGCTCACCCAGGAGGGGGGCCTACGAGCAGTACTTC. Translating it yields CASSPRRGAYEQYF.